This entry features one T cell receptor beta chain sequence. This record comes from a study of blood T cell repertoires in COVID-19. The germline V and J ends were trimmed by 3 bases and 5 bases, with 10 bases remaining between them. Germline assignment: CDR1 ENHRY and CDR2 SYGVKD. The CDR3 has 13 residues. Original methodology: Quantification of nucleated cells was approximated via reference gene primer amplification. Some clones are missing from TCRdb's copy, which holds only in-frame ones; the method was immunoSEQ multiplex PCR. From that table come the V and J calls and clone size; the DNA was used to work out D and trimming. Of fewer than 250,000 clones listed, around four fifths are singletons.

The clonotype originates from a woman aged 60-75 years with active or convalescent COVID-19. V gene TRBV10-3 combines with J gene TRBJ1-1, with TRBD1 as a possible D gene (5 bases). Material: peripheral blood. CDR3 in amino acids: CAISDRVETEAFF. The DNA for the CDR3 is TGTGCCATCAGTGACAGGGTTGAGACTGAAGCTTTCTTT.